This T cell receptor (beta chain) was sequenced during a study of T-cell memory formation after mild COVID-19. V lost 4 bases and J 6 bases, leaving 17 bases between the germline ends. Looked up from germline, CDR1 is SGDLS and CDR2 is YYNGEE. The CDR3 extends over 15 amino acids. TCRdb fed the 5' RACE reads into MiXCR, producing one record per CDR3 protein. The repertoire holds more than 200,000 distinct CDR3 sequences, with less than 20% as singletons. Notes on this clonotype: Its antigen is not known.

Whole-study results and caveats: Mainly CM and EM harbored the contracting CD4+ clones; mainly EMRA harbored the CD8+ ones.

This receptor was obtained from a man between 18 and 35 years old who had mild COVID-19 (a few samples of this study predate the infection). Cell type and time point are not known. The rearrangement links TRBV9 to TRBJ1-5; D unresolved. Sequencing was carried out using PBMCs or a T cell subset sorted from them (not recorded which). The CDR3 loop is CASSFHPGPGQPQHF. In nucleotides, the CDR3 is TGTGCCAGCAGCTTCCACCCTGGTCCGGGTCAGCCCCAGCATTTT.